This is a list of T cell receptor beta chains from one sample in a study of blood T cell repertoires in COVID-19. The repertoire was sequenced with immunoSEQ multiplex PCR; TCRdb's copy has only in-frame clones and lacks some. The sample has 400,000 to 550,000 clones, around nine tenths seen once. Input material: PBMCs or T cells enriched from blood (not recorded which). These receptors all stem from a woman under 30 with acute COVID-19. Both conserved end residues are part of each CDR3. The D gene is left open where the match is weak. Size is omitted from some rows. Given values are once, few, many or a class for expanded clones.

CDR3nt: TGTGCCAGCTCAACGACAGGGATGGAGACCCAGTACTTC
CDR3aa: CASSTTGMETQYF
d_gene: TRBD1
j_gene: TRBJ2-5
abundance: .
v_gene: TRBV18
len: 13

CDR3nt: TGTGCCAGCAGCTTAGGCCGGGGGTCTAGCACAGATACGCAGTATTTT
CDR3aa: CASSLGRGSSTDTQYF
d_gene: .
j_gene: TRBJ2-3
abundance: .
v_gene: TRBV13
len: 16

CDR3nt: TGTGCCAGCGCTTTGGGGTATGGAGGGAATGAGCAGTTCTTC
CDR3aa: CASALGYGGNEQFF
d_gene: .
j_gene: TRBJ2-1
abundance: few
v_gene: TRBV3-1/TRBV3-2
len: 14

CDR3nt: TGCGCCAGCAGTGAGTACCGGGAGATGAACACTGAAGCTTTCTTT
CDR3aa: CASSEYREMNTEAFF
d_gene: .
j_gene: TRBJ1-1
abundance: .
v_gene: TRBV10-1
len: 15

CDR3nt: TGTGCCAGCAGCTTCGGTGGACGGGGGGGCCGAGGCGGGGAGCTGTTTTTT
CDR3aa: CASSFGGRGGRGGELFF
d_gene: TRBD2
j_gene: TRBJ2-2
abundance: .
v_gene: TRBV7-2
len: 17

CDR3nt: TGTGCCAGCAGCCTGGCAGGGGGCGGCTATGGCTACACCTTC
CDR3aa: CASSLAGGGYGYTF
d_gene: TRBD1
j_gene: TRBJ1-2
abundance: .
v_gene: TRBV16
len: 14

CDR3nt: TGTGCCAGCAGCTCCCGACAGGGGAGAGATAGCAATCAGCCCCAGCATTTT
CDR3aa: CASSSRQGRDSNQPQHF
d_gene: TRBD1
j_gene: TRBJ1-5
abundance: .
v_gene: TRBV27
len: 17

CDR3nt: TGTGCCAGCAGCTTGGGATCGGGAACTGGGAAATATAATTCACCCCTCCACTTT
CDR3aa: CASSLGSGTGKYNSPLHF
d_gene: .
j_gene: TRBJ1-6
abundance: .
v_gene: TRBV5-4
len: 18

CDR3nt: TGTGCCAGCAGCCCTCGGGGTAGCATTCAGCCCCAGCATTTT
CDR3aa: CASSPRGSIQPQHF
d_gene: .
j_gene: TRBJ1-5
abundance: .
v_gene: TRBV7-8
len: 14

CDR3nt: TGTGCCAGCAGCCAATCCGGTAGCTCCTATAATTCACCCCTCCACTTT
CDR3aa: CASSQSGSSYNSPLHF
d_gene: .
j_gene: TRBJ1-6
abundance: .
v_gene: TRBV3-1/TRBV3-2
len: 16

CDR3nt: TGCGCCAGCAGTAGGACTAGCGGCACAGATACGCAGTATTTT
CDR3aa: CASSRTSGTDTQYF
d_gene: TRBD2
j_gene: TRBJ2-3
abundance: .
v_gene: TRBV10-1
len: 14

CDR3nt: TGTGCCTTGAAACAGGTGGGGGAGCTGTTTTTT
CDR3aa: CALKQVGELFF
d_gene: .
j_gene: TRBJ2-2
abundance: .
v_gene: TRBV30
len: 11

CDR3nt: TGTGCCTGGAGTGTACTGGACAGGAAGGTCAAAAACATTCAGTACTTC
CDR3aa: CAWSVLDRKVKNIQYF
d_gene: TRBD1
j_gene: TRBJ2-4
abundance: .
v_gene: TRBV30
len: 16

CDR3nt: TGTGCCAGCAGGGGGACCAGGACAGGGGGCTATTATGGCTACACCTTC
CDR3aa: CASRGTRTGGYYGYTF
d_gene: TRBD1
j_gene: TRBJ1-2
abundance: .
v_gene: TRBV2
len: 16

CDR3nt: TGCGCCAGCAGCTTGGACAGCCCCAATCAGCCCCAGCATTTT
CDR3aa: CASSLDSPNQPQHF
d_gene: .
j_gene: TRBJ1-5
abundance: .
v_gene: TRBV5-1
len: 14

CDR3nt: TGTGCCAGCAGCTTGGGTTTTCAGGCAGATACGCAGTATTTT
CDR3aa: CASSLGFQADTQYF
d_gene: .
j_gene: TRBJ2-3
abundance: .
v_gene: TRBV5-6
len: 14

CDR3nt: TGTGCCAGCAGTTTAAGCGGTGTCAATCAGCCCCAGCATTTT
CDR3aa: CASSLSGVNQPQHF
d_gene: .
j_gene: TRBJ1-5
abundance: .
v_gene: TRBV28
len: 14

CDR3nt: TGCGCCAGCAGCTTATCGGAGCAGGGATATGAAAAACTGTTTTTT
CDR3aa: CASSLSEQGYEKLFF
d_gene: .
j_gene: TRBJ1-4
abundance: .
v_gene: TRBV5-1
len: 15

CDR3nt: TGTGCCAGCAGCTTTCCGGGACAGGGACGCTATGGCTACACCTTC
CDR3aa: CASSFPGQGRYGYTF
d_gene: TRBD1
j_gene: TRBJ1-2
abundance: .
v_gene: TRBV7-2
len: 15

CDR3nt: TGTGCCAGCAGCTTAGTGTTTAGCGGTGACTACGAGCAGTACTTC
CDR3aa: CASSLVFSGDYEQYF
d_gene: .
j_gene: TRBJ2-7
abundance: .
v_gene: TRBV7-6
len: 15

CDR3nt: TGTGCCAGCAGTCCTCGGACAGCCGAAAAACTGTTTTTT
CDR3aa: CASSPRTAEKLFF
d_gene: .
j_gene: TRBJ1-4
abundance: .
v_gene: TRBV27
len: 13

CDR3nt: TGTGCCTGGGCTTCACAGGGGGTCACTGAAGCTTTCTTT
CDR3aa: CAWASQGVTEAFF
d_gene: TRBD1
j_gene: TRBJ1-1
abundance: .
v_gene: TRBV30
len: 13

CDR3nt: TGTGCCAGCAGCTCGGTAGCGGGAGGGAGCTCCTACAATGAGCAGTTCTTC
CDR3aa: CASSSVAGGSSYNEQFF
d_gene: TRBD2
j_gene: TRBJ2-1
abundance: .
v_gene: TRBV5-5
len: 17

CDR3nt: TGTGCCAGCAGCCAAGATGGGGGCGTCTCCTACAATGAGCAGTTCTTC
CDR3aa: CASSQDGGVSYNEQFF
d_gene: .
j_gene: TRBJ2-1
abundance: once
v_gene: TRBV14
len: 16

CDR3nt: TGTGCCAGCAGCGGGACAGGGGATTCCTACGAGCAGTACTTC
CDR3aa: CASSGTGDSYEQYF
d_gene: TRBD1
j_gene: TRBJ2-7
abundance: once
v_gene: TRBV6-2/TRBV6-3
len: 14

CDR3nt: TGTGCCAGCAGCCCTAGGACAGCCAGCGGCCTAGCAGATACGCAGTATTTT
CDR3aa: CASSPRTASGLADTQYF
d_gene: .
j_gene: TRBJ2-3
abundance: .
v_gene: TRBV7-2
len: 17

CDR3nt: TGTGCCAGCAGTCCCACATGGACATCCCCCGGGGAGCTGTTTTTT
CDR3aa: CASSPTWTSPGELFF
d_gene: .
j_gene: TRBJ2-2
abundance: many
v_gene: TRBV6-5
len: 15

CDR3nt: TGTGCCAGCAGCGTAGGAATCCCCCAGCGTGGCTACACCTTC
CDR3aa: CASSVGIPQRGYTF
d_gene: .
j_gene: TRBJ1-2
abundance: .
v_gene: TRBV9
len: 14

CDR3nt: TGTGCCAGCAGCTTAGGACGGGTATCTGGAAACACCATATATTTT
CDR3aa: CASSLGRVSGNTIYF
d_gene: .
j_gene: TRBJ1-3
abundance: few
v_gene: TRBV7-2
len: 15

CDR3nt: TGTGCCAGCAGTTGGGGACAGGGGAGCGGTCAGCCCCAGCATTTT
CDR3aa: CASSWGQGSGQPQHF
d_gene: TRBD1
j_gene: TRBJ1-5
abundance: .
v_gene: TRBV28
len: 15

CDR3nt: TGTGCCAGCGGATTAGCGGGGGCCGGGGGAGATACGCAGTATTTT
CDR3aa: CASGLAGAGGDTQYF
d_gene: TRBD2
j_gene: TRBJ2-3
abundance: .
v_gene: TRBV3-1/TRBV3-2
len: 15

CDR3nt: TGTGCCAGCAGTGAATGGGGACAGGGGTTTGACTATGGCTACACCTTC
CDR3aa: CASSEWGQGFDYGYTF
d_gene: TRBD1
j_gene: TRBJ1-2
abundance: .
v_gene: TRBV25-1
len: 16